The 32 T cell receptor beta chains listed next were all sequenced from one sample in a study of blood T cell repertoires in COVID-19. Using immunoSEQ multiplex PCR, the repertoire was profiled, and TCRdb retains in-frame clones only, with some absent. The sample shows over 250,000 clones, approximately 85% of them seen only once. The sample was PBMCs or T cells enriched from blood (not recorded which). These receptors all stem from a woman aged 30 to 39 who had recovered from COVID-19.

As concerns this clone: It may be a read error: a sequence one base away is much more abundant. The chain joins TRBV6-1 to TRBJ2-2, with 10 bases lining up with TRBD1. Per the germline V gene, CDR1 is MNHNS and CDR2 is SASEGT. The CDR3 is 16 amino acids. J was trimmed by 3 bases and V by 4 bases; bases with no gene match: 5. The DNA of the CDR3 is TGTGCCAGCAGTGGAGGGACAGGGGTGGACACCGGGGAGCTGTTTTTT. The encoded protein is CASSGGTGVDTGELFF.

This rearrangement joins TRBV18 to TRBJ2-3; 13 nucleotides line up with TRBD2. In germline, CDR1 is KGHSH, CDR2 LQKENI. With V trimmed by 3 bases and J by 6 bases, 3 bases remained unmatched. The CDR3 is made up of 15 amino acids. The CDR3: CASSPGLAGVDTQYF. The CDR3, as DNA: TGTGCCAGCTCACCCGGACTAGCGGGAGTGGATACGCAGTATTTT.

This chain uses TRBV27 with TRBJ1-6, with 7 positions matching TRBD1. This CDR3 spans 16 amino acids. The germline V gene encodes CDR1 MNHEY and CDR2 SMNVEV (reference sequence). The V and J ends lost 0 bases and 8 bases, in that order; junction bases with no gene match: 7. CDR3 DNA sequence: TGTGCCAGCAGTTTATCTCGGACAGGTGTTTATTCACCCCTCCACTTT. The encoded protein is CASSLSRTGVYSPLHF.

The chain carries TRBV5-1 and TRBJ2-7, with D possibly matching TRBD1 (5 bases). Germline-derived CDR1 and CDR2 are SGHRS and YFSETQ. V lost 5 bases to trimming and J lost 5 bases, with 11 bases between them. The CDR3 length is 12 residues. The CDR3 nucleotides read TGCGCCAGCAGGACAGCGAACAACGAGCAGTACTTC. Translation: CASRTANNEQYF.

V is TRBV9 and J is TRBJ1-1; no firm D call. The CDR3 length is 14 residues. The V gene's germline CDR1 is SGDLS and CDR2 YYNGEE. V was trimmed by 0 bases and J by 0 bases, leaving 6 bases between them. The CDR3 loop is CASSVDSLNTEAFF. CDR3 coding DNA: TGTGCCAGCAGCGTAGACTCACTGAACACTGAAGCTTTCTTT.

This clone was seen only once. The V and J genes are TRBV27 and TRBJ1-1; 7 bases agree with TRBD1. This CDR3 is 16 amino acids long. Per germline, CDR1 MNHEY and CDR2 SMNVEV (reference sequence). The V segment lost 6 bases and the J segment 0 bases; nucleotides outside the gene matches: 10. The CDR3 sequence: CASSPRGTRMNTEAFF. CDR3 in DNA: TGTGCCAGCAGCCCCAGGGGGACTAGAATGAACACTGAAGCTTTCTTT.

This chain uses TRBV28 with TRBJ2-5; 7 nucleotides agree with TRBD2. Looked up from germline, CDR1 is MDHEN and CDR2 is SYDVKM. The CDR3 spans 13 residues. Trimming took 3 bases from V and 3 from J; bases not matched to a gene: 1. Here the CDR3 DNA reads TGTGCCAGCAGTTTGGGGGGGGAAGAGACCCAGTACTTC. The encoded protein is CASSLGGEETQYF.

The rearrangement joins TRBV28 to TRBJ1-2; no clear D gene. The CDR3 extends over 12 amino acids. With 9 bases removed from V and 8 bases from J, the gap between germline ends came to 16 bases. Germline V gives CDR1 MDHEN, CDR2 SYDVKM. Written as DNA, the CDR3 is TGTGCCAGTTGGACGGGCCCGGGGGGCTACACCTTC. This sequence encodes CASWTGPGGYTF.

This chain joins TRBV7-2 and TRBJ1-2; D not certain. The ends were cut back, 3 bases at V and 7 bases at J, with 12 bases in the middle. This CDR3 spans 13 amino acids. Germline V gene lookup returns CDR1 SGHTA and CDR2 FQGNSA. In nucleotides, the CDR3 is TGTGCCAGCAGCTTCGGCGGGTTTGCTGGCTACACCTTC. Its translation is CASSFGGFAGYTF.

The V and J genes are TRBV7-9 and TRBJ1-2; the match to TRBD1 covers 9 bases. J lost 3 bases, V lost 5 bases, and 7 bases had no gene match. This CDR3 is built from 15 residues. The V gene's germline CDR1 is SEHNR and CDR2 FQNEAQ (reference sequence). In DNA, the CDR3 is TGTGCCAGCAGCCCCGACAGGGGGGGTTACTATGGCTACACCTTC. It translates to CASSPDRGGYYGYTF.

The J gene is TRBJ1-1, the V gene TRBV4-1; possibly TRBD1 for D (6 bases). V lost 6 bases, J lost 2 bases, and 10 bases lay in between. CDR3 length: 13 residues. Germline CDR1 MGHRA, CDR2 YSYEKL. The CDR3 DNA is TGCGCCAGCAGGCGGGGGCCCAACACTGAAGCTTTCTTT. The encoded protein is CASRRGPNTEAFF.

V is TRBV28 and J is TRBJ1-2, with 11 nucleotides matching TRBD1. Losses at the gene ends were 5 bases for V and 4 bases for J; bases not matched to a gene: 6. The CDR3 loop spans 15 amino acids. The germline CDR1 and CDR2 sequences are MDHEN and SYDVKM. CDR3 amino acids: CASSPGQGVGYGYTF. CDR3 sequence (DNA): TGTGCCAGCAGTCCGGGACAGGGGGTCGGCTATGGCTACACCTTC.

The chain is built from TRBV27 and TRBJ1-1; D uncertain. The length of the CDR3 is 15 residues. V was shortened by 0 bases and J by 6 bases, with 14 bases between the two germline ends. CDR1 is MNHEY and CDR2 is SMNVEV in the germline V gene (reference sequence). Here the CDR3 reads CASSLSTPWPPEAFF. CDR3 bases: TGTGCCAGCAGTTTATCCACACCCTGGCCTCCTGAAGCTTTCTTT.

The V and J genes are TRBV28 and TRBJ1-5; 8 bases are a match to TRBD1. CDR1 and CDR2 (germline): MDHEN, SYDVKM. This CDR3 region has 14 residues. Germline trimming cut 5 bases from V and 3 bases from J; bases unmatched to any gene: 3. This CDR3 reads CASSDRGLNQPQHF. The CDR3 DNA reads as TGTGCCAGCAGTGACAGGGGTCTCAATCAGCCCCAGCATTTT.

This chain links TRBV9 with TRBJ1-5, with D tentatively TRBD1 (5 bases). The CDR3 is 15 residues long. Germline V lookup: CDR1 SGDLS, CDR2 YYNGEE. V was trimmed by 4 bases and J by 4 bases, leaving 15 bases between them. CDR3 bases: TGTGCCAGCAGCCCCGGTGCGGGGCCTAATCAGCCCCAGCATTTT. Encoded protein: CASSPGAGPNQPQHF.

The chain uses TRBV6-5 and TRBJ2-7, with D unclear. This CDR3 is 16 amino acids long. Trimming removed 0 bases at V and 2 bases at J, with 14 bases between. Germline lookup yields CDR1 MNHEY and CDR2 SVGAGI. CDR3 protein: CASSYSNPREAYEQYF. For the CDR3, the DNA is TGTGCCAGCAGTTACTCGAACCCCCGAGAAGCCTACGAGCAGTACTTC.

This clone was seen just once. The CDR3 protein is CASTLGGLKKLFF. CDR3 bases: TGTGCCAGCACCCTCGGAGGGCTCAAAAAACTGTTTTTT. This chain connects TRBV28 to TRBJ1-4, with D unresolved. The CDR3 runs 13 residues. Trimming cost V 7 bases and J 9 bases, with 15 bases left between them. Germline V gene sequence: CDR1 MDHEN, CDR2 SYDVKM.

V and J are TRBV29-1 and TRBJ1-3; D gene unclear. In germline, CDR1 is SQVTM, CDR2 ANQGSEA. V lost 7 bases, J lost 5 bases, and 15 bases lay in between. The CDR3 length is 13 residues. The CDR3 DNA follows: TGCAGCGCTCAATCCCCTAGTAGAAACACCATATATTTT. This codes for CSAQSPSRNTIYF.

The chain uses TRBV18 and TRBJ1-1, with D possibly TRBD1 on 5 matching bases. With 6 bases removed from V and 10 bases from J, the gap between germline ends came to 21 bases. The germline V gene has CDR1 KGHSH and CDR2 LQKENI. This CDR3 spans 14 amino acids. This CDR3 is CASSIGTLKAAAFF. The CDR3 nucleotides read TGTGCCAGCTCTATCGGGACTCTCAAAGCGGCAGCTTTCTTT.

V is TRBV6-5 and J is TRBJ1-2; the match to TRBD1 covers 7 bases. From germline, CDR1 is MNHEY and CDR2 SVGAGI. Trimming took 10 bases from V and 5 from J; bases not matched to a gene: 7. This CDR3 region has 12 residues. CDR3 nucleotide sequence: TGTGCCACCGGGACAGCCTTGTATGGCTACACCTTC. It encodes CATGTALYGYTF.

This clone showed up just a few times. The CDR3 DNA reads as TGTGCCAGCTCATCTCTGGGGGGGGACGGAAGCAGTGAAGCTTTCTTT. Residues: CASSSLGGDGSSEAFF. The chain employs TRBV18 and TRBJ1-1; weak D call: TRBD1 (5 bases). The CDR3 sequence is 16 residues long. Trimming took off 5 bases at V and 7 bases at J, with 23 bases between the two ends. Germline CDR1 KGHSH, CDR2 LQKENI.

The chain carries TRBV28 and TRBJ1-1; D not resolved. Germline V gives CDR1 MDHEN, CDR2 SYDVKM. The CDR3 has 14 residues. V lost 7 bases and J 11 bases, leaving 23 bases between the germline ends. DNA of the CDR3: TGTGCCAGCACCCCTCTTCCTCCGGCGGCATCGGCTTTCTTT. This gives the protein CASTPLPPAASAFF.

This clone was seen just once. The rearrangement links TRBV6-1 to TRBJ2-1, with D perhaps TRBD1 (6 bases). The germline V gene encodes CDR1 MNHNS and CDR2 SASEGT. Trimming shortened V by 2 bases and J by 4 bases, and 18 bases separated the two germline ends. The CDR3 contains 17 residues. CDR3 region: CASSEPGHSEDYNEQFF. The DNA for the CDR3 is TGTGCCAGCAGTGAACCGGGACACTCCGAGGATTACAATGAGCAGTTCTTC.

The rearrangement uses TRBV19 and TRBJ1-5; TRBD1 aligns across 9 bases. The CDR3 loop spans 16 amino acids. Germline V gene sequence: CDR1 LNHDA, CDR2 SQIVND (reference sequence). The ends lost 3 bases at V and 6 bases at J; junction bases unmatched: 9. The CDR3 DNA follows: TGTGCCAGTAGTATTTGGGGACAGGGTCTCACTCAGCCCCAGCATTTT. This codes for CASSIWGQGLTQPQHF.

This rearrangement joins TRBV2 to TRBJ2-1; TRBD2 matches at 7 bases. The trim removed 10 bases at V and 6 bases at J, leaving 9 bases unmatched. Germline lookup yields CDR1 SNHLY and CDR2 FYNNEI. The CDR3 runs 13 residues. CDR3 DNA sequence: TGTGCCAAAAGTCGGGACTACCTCAATGAGCAGTTCTTC. Translating gives CAKSRDYLNEQFF.

This chain connects TRBV4-3 to TRBJ2-3, with unresolved D. CDR3 length: 20 residues. Deletions cut 1 base from V and 2 bases from J, with 25 bases between. Germline CDR1 is LGHNA and CDR2 is YSLEER. This chain's CDR3 is CASSQGPWRHPSEYTDTQYF. CDR3 in DNA: TGCGCCAGCAGCCAAGGGCCCTGGCGTCATCCTAGTGAGTACACAGATACGCAGTATTTT.

The chain joins TRBV10-2 to TRBJ2-7, with D possibly TRBD2 on 6 matching bases. V was trimmed by 6 bases and J by 12 bases, leaving 15 bases between them. The CDR3 is 11 amino acids. Germline V gene lookup returns CDR1 WSHSY and CDR2 SAAADI. CDR3 coding DNA: TGCGCCAGCAGCGACCAGGGACTCCCGTACTTC. As protein: CASSDQGLPYF.

CDR3 sequence (DNA): TGTGCCAGCAGCGCCCGACTAGCGGAAGATACGCAGTATTTT. This codes for CASSARLAEDTQYF. The chain combines TRBV11-3 with TRBJ2-3; 9 bases are shared with TRBD2. Germline loops: CDR1 SGHNT, CDR2 YENEEA. Trimming took 5 bases from V and 5 from J; bases not matched to a gene: 5. The CDR3 has 14 amino acids.

This clone appeared once. The chain uses TRBV7-2 and TRBJ1-5; the D is unclear. Germline values: CDR1 SGHTA, CDR2 FQGNSA. The V end was cut by 3 bases, the J end by 4 bases, with 7 bases between. CDR3 length: 13 residues. The CDR3 nucleotides are TGTGCCAGCAGCTTGGACTATAATCAGCCCCAGCATTTT. Its protein is CASSLDYNQPQHF.

The J gene is TRBJ2-5, the V gene TRBV4-3; 9 bases line up with TRBD1. Germline CDR1 LGHNA, CDR2 YSLEER. The V segment lost 4 bases and the J segment 5 bases; nucleotides outside the gene matches: 8. The CDR3 runs to 15 residues. The CDR3 loop is CASSPRTGGAETQYF. The CDR3 DNA sequence: TGCGCCAGCAGCCCCCGAACAGGGGGCGCGGAGACCCAGTACTTC.

The chain employs TRBV27 and TRBJ1-4; tentative D call: TRBD1 (6 bases). Trimming left V 4 bases short and J 14 bases short, with 14 bases between. The CDR3 extends over 12 amino acids. Germline V CDR1 and CDR2: MNHEY, SMNVEV (reference sequence). The CDR3 DNA reads TGTGCCAGCAGTTCCTCTGACAGGCGCCTGTTTTTT. Translating it yields CASSSSDRRLFF. Full variable domain (rest looked up from reference TRBV27 and TRBJ1-4): EAQVTQNPRYLITVTGKKLTVTCSQNMNHEYMSWYRQDPGLGLRQIYYSMNVEVTDKGDVPEGYKVSRKEKRNFPLILESPSPNQTSLYFCASSSSDRRLFFGSGTQLSVL.

This clone has only a few counts. This rearrangement joins TRBV7-9 to TRBJ1-4; TRBD1 might be the D (5 bases). V lost 5 bases, J lost 8 bases, and 18 bases lay in between. Germline lookup yields CDR1 SEHNR and CDR2 FQNEAQ (reference sequence). This CDR3 region has 15 residues. Here the CDR3 reads CASSGEGPAGEKLFF. CDR3 bases: TGTGCCAGCAGCGGAGAGGGACCGGCGGGGGAAAAACTGTTTTTT. Together with reference TRBV7-9 and TRBJ1-4, the CDR3 gives the full variable domain: DTGVSQNPRHKITKRGQNVTFRCDPISEHNRLYWYRQTLGQGPEFLTYFQNEAQLEKSRLLSDRFSAERPKGSFSTLEIQRTEQGDSAMYLCASSGEGPAGEKLFFGSGTQLSVL.